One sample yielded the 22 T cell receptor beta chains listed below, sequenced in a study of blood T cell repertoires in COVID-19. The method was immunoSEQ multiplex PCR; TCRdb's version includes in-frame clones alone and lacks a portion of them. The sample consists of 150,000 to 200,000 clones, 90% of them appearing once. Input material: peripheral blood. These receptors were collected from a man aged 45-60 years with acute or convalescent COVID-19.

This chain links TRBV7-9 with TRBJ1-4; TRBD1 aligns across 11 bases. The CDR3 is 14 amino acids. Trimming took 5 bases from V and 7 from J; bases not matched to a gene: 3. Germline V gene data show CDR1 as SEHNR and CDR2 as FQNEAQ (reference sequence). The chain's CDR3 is CASSPDRGLEKLFF. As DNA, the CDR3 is TGTGCCAGCAGCCCGGACAGGGGGCTTGAAAAACTGTTTTTT.

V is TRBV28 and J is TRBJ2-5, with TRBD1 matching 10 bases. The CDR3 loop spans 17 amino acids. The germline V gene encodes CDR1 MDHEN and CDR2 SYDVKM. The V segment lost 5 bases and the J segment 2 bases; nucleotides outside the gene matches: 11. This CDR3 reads CASSLFRGDRGQETQYF. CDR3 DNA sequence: TGTGCCAGCAGTCTATTTAGGGGGGACAGGGGTCAAGAGACCCAGTACTTC.

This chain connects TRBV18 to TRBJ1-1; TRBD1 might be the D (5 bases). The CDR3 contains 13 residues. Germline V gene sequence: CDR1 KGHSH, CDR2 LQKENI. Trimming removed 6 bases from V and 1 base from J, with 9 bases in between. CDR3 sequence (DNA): TGTGCCAGCTCCGCGGGGGAGAACACTGAAGCTTTCTTT. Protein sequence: CASSAGENTEAFF.

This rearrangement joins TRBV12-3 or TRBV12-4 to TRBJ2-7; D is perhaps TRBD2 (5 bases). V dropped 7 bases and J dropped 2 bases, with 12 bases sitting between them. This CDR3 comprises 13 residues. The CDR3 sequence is CASNEGPTYEQYF. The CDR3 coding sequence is TGTGCCAGCAACGAGGGTCCGACCTACGAGCAGTACTTC.

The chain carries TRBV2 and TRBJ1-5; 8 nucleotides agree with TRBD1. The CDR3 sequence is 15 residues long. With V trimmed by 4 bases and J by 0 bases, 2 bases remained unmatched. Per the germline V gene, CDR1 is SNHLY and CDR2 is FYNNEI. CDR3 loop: CASSVTGDSNQPQHF. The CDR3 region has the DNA TGTGCCAGCAGTGTGACAGGGGATAGCAATCAGCCCCAGCATTTT.

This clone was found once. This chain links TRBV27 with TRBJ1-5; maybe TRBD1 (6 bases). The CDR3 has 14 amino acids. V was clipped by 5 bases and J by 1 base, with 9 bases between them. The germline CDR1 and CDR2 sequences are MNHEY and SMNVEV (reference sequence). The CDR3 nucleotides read TGTGCCAGCAGTCCCGGGACAAGCAATCAGCCCCAGCATTTT. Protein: CASSPGTSNQPQHF.

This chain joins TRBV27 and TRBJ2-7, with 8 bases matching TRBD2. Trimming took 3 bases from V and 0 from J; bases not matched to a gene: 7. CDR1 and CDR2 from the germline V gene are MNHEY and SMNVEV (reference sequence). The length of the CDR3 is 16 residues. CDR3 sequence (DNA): TGTGCCAGCAGTTTCGGTGGGGCGGGAGGCTCCTACGAGCAGTACTTC. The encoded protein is CASSFGGAGGSYEQYF.

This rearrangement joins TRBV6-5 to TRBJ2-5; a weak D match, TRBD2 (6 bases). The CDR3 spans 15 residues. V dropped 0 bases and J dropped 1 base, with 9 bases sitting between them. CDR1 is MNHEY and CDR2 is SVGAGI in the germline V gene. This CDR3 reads CASSYSSGLQETQYF. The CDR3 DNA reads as TGTGCCAGCAGTTACTCTAGCGGTCTCCAAGAGACCCAGTACTTC.

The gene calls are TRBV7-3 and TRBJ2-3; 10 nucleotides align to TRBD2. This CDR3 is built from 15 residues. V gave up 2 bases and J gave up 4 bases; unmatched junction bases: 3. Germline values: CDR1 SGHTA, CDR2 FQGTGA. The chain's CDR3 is CASSLLAGDADTQYF. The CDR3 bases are TGTGCCAGCAGCTTACTAGCGGGGGATGCAGATACGCAGTATTTT.

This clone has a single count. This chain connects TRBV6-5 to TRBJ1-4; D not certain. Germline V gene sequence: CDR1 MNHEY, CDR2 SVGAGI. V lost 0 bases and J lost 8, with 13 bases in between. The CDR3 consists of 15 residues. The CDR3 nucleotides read TGTGCCAGCAGTTACTCGCCCCGGGGTGGGGAAAAACTGTTTTTT. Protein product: CASSYSPRGGEKLFF.

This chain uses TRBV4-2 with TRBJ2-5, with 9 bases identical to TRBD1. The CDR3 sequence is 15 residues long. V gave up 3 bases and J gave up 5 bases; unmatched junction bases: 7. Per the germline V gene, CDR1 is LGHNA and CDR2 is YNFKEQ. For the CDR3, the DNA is TGTGCCAGCAGCCAGGGGGACAGGGCTCTGGAGACCCAGTACTTC. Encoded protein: CASSQGDRALETQYF.

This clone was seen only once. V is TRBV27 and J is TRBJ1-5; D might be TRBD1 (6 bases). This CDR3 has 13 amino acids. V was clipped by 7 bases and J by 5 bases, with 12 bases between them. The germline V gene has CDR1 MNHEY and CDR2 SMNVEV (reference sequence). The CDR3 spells CASTGNRDQPQHF. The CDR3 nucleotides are TGTGCCAGCACCGGGAACAGGGATCAGCCCCAGCATTTT.

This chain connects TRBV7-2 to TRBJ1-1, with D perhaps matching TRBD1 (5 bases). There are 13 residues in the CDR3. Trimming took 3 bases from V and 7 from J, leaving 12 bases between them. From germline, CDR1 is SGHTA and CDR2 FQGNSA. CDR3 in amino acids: CASSFAGMGEAFF. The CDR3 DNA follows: TGTGCCAGCAGCTTCGCAGGGATGGGTGAAGCTTTCTTT.

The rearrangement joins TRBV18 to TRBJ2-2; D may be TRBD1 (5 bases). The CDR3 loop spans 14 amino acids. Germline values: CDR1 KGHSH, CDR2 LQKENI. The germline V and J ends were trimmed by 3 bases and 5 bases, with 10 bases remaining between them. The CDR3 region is CASSPSSGTGELFF. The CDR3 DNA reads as TGTGCCAGCTCACCCTCTTCAGGGACCGGGGAGCTGTTTTTT. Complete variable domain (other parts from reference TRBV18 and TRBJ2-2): NAGVMQNPRHLVRRRGQEARLRCSPMKGHSHVYWYRQLPEEGLKFMVYLQKENIIDESGMPKERFSAEFPKEGPSILRIQQVVRGDSAAYFCASSPSSGTGELFFGEGSRLTVL.

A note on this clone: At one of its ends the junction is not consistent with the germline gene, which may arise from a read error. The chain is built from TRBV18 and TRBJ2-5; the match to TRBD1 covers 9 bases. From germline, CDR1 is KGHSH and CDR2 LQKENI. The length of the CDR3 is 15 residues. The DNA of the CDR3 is TGTGCCAGCTCGCCACAGGGGGCTACACCCGGGACCCAGTACTTC. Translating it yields CASSPQGATPGTQYF.

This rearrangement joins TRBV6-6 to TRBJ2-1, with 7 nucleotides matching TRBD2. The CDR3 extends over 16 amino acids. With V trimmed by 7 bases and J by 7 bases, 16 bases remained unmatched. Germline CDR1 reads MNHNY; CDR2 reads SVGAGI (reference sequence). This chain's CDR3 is CASKGREGRVENEQFF. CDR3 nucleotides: TGTGCCAGCAAAGGGAGGGAGGGCCGGGTTGAGAATGAGCAGTTCTTC.

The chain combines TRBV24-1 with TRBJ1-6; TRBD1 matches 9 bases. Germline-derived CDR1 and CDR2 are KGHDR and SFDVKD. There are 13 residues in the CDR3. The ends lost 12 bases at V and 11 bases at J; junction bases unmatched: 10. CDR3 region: CAPRDREPTPLHF. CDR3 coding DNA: TGTGCCCCTCGGGACAGGGAGCCTACACCCCTCCACTTT.

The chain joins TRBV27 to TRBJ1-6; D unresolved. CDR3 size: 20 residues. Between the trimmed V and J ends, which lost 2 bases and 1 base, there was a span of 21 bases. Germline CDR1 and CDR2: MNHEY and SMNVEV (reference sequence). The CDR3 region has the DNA TGTGCCAGCAGTTTAAGACCGGGGAGGGTCGAGTCGTCCTATAATTCACCCCTCCACTTT. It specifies CASSLRPGRVESSYNSPLHF.

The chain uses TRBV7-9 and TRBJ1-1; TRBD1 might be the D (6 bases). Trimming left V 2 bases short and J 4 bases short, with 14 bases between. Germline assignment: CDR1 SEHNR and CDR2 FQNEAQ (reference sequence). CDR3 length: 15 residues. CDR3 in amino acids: CASSLKGTGFTEAFF. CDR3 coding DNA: TGTGCCAGCAGCTTAAAGGGTACAGGGTTCACTGAAGCTTTCTTT.

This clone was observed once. CDR3 amino acids: CASSPIGGSPQHF. CDR3 DNA sequence: TGTGCCAGCAGCCCTATCGGGGGGTCGCCCCAGCATTTT. V and J are TRBV6-2 or TRBV6-3 and TRBJ1-5; the D gene is possibly TRBD1 (5 bases). The CDR3 is made up of 13 amino acids. Trimming took off 6 bases at V and 9 bases at J, with 15 bases between the two ends. Per germline, CDR1 MNHEY and CDR2 SVGEGT.

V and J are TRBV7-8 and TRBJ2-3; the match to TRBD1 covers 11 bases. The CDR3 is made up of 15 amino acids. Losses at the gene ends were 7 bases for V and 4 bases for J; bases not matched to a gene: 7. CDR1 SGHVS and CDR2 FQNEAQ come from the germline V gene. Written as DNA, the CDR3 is TGTGCCAGCAACTCGGACAGGGGGCTGTCAGATACGCAGTATTTT. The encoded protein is CASNSDRGLSDTQYF. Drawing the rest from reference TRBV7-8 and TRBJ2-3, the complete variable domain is GAGVSQSPRYKVAKRGQDVALRCDPISGHVSLFWYQQALGQGPEFLTYFQNEAQLDKSGLPSDRFFAERPEGSVSTLKIQRTQQEDSAVYLCASNSDRGLSDTQYFGPGTRLTVL.

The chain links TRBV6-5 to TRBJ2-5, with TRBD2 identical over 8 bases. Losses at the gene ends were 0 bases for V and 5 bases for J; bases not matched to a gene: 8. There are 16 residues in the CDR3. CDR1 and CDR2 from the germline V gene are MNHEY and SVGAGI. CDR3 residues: CASSYSPGGREETQYF. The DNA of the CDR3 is TGTGCCAGCAGTTACTCCCCGGGGGGGCGAGAGGAGACCCAGTACTTC.